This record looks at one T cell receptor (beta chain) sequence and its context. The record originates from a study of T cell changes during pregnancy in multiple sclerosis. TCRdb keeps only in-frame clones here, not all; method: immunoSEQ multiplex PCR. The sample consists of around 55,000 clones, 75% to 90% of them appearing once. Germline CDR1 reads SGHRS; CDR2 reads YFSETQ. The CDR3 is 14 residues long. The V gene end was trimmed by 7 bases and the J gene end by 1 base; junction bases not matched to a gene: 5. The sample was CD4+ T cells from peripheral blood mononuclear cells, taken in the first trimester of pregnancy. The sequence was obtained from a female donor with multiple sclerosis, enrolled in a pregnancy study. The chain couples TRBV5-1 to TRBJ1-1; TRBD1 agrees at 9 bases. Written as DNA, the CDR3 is TGCGCCAGCGCGACACAGGGGGCGAACACTGAAGCTTTCTTT. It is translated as CASATQGANTEAFF.